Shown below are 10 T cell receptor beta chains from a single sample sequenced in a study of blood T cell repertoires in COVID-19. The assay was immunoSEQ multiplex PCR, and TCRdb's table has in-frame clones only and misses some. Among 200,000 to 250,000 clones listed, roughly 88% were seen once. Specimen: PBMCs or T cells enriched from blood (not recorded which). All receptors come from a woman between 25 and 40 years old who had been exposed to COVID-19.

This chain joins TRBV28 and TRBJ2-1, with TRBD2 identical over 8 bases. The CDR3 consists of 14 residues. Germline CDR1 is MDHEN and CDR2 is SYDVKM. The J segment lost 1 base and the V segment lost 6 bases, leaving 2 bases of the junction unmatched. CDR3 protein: CASRGLASYNEQFF. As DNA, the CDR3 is TGTGCCAGCAGAGGACTAGCATCCTACAATGAGCAGTTCTTC.

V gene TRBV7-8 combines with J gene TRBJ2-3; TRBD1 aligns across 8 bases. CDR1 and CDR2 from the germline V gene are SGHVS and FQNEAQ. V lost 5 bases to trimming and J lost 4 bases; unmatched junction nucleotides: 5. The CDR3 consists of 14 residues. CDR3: CASSPGQAADTQYF. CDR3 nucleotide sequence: TGTGCCAGCAGCCCGGGACAGGCCGCAGATACGCAGTATTTT.

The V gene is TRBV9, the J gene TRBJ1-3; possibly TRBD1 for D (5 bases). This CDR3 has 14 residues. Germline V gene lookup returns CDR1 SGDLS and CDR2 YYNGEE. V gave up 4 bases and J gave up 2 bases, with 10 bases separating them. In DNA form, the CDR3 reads TGTGCCAGCAGCCCGGGGGGTCCTGGAAACACCATATATTTT. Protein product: CASSPGGPGNTIYF.

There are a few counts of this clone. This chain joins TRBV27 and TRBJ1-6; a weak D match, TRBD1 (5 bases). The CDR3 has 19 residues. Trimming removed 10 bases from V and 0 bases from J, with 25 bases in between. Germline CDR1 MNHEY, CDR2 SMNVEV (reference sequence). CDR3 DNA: TGTGCCAACCAGCCCGGACACTTGATTGTGAGCTCCTATAATTCACCCCTCCACTTT. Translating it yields CANQPGHLIVSSYNSPLHF.

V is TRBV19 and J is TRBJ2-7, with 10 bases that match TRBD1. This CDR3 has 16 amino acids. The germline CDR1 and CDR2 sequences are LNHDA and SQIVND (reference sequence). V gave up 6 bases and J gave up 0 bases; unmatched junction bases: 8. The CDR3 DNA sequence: TGTGCCAGTAGCCCTCGGTGGACAGGGGGCTCCTACGAGCAGTACTTC. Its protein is CASSPRWTGGSYEQYF. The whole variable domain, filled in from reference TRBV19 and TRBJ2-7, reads DGGITQSPKYLFRKEGQNVTLSCEQNLNHDAMYWYRQDPGQGLRLIYYSQIVNDFQKGDIAEGYSVSREKKESFPLTVTSAQKNPTAFYLCASSPRWTGGSYEQYFGPGTRLTVT.

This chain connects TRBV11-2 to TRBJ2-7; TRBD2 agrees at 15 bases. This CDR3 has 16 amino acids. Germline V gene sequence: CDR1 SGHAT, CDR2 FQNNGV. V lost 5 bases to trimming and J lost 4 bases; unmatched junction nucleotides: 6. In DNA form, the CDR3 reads TGTGCCAGCAGCCGGACTAGCGGGAGGGGGGTTTACGAGCAGTACTTC. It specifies CASSRTSGRGVYEQYF. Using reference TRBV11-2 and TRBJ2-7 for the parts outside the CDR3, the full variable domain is EAGVAQSPRYKIIEKRQSVAFWCNPISGHATLYWYQQILGQGPKLLIQFQNNGVVDDSQLPKDRFSAERLKGVDSTLKIQPAKLEDSAVYLCASSRTSGRGVYEQYFGPGTRLTVT.

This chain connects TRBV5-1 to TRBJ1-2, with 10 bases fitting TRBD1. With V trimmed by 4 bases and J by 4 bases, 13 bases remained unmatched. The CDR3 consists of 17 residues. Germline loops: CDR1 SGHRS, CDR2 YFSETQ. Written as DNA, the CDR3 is TGCGCCAGCAGCACTGGGGGGACAGGGGAGCTGGGCTATGGCTACACCTTC. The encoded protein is CASSTGGTGELGYGYTF.

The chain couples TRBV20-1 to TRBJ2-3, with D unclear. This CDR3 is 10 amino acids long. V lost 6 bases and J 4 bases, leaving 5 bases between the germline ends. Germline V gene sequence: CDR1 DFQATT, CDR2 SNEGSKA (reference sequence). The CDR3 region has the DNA TGCAGTGCCCAGGCAGATACGCAGTATTTT. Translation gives CSAQADTQYF.

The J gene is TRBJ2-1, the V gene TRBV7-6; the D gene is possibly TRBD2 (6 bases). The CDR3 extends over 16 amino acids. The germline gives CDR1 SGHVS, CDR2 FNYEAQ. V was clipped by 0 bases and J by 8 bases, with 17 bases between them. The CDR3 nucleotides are TGTGCCAGCAGCTTAGCGACCGAAACGGGAGTCTATGAGCAGTTCTTC. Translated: CASSLATETGVYEQFF. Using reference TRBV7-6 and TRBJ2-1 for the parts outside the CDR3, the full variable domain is GAGVSQSPRYKVTKRGQDVALRCDPISGHVSLYWYRQALGQGPEFLTYFNYEAQQDKSGLPNDRFSAERPEGSISTLTIQRTEQRDSAMYRCASSLATETGVYEQFFGPGTRLTVL.

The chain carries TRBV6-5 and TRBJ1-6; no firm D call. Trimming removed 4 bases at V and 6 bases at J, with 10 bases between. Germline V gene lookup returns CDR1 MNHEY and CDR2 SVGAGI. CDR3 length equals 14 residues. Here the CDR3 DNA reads TGTGCCAGCAGTTCGGACTTTGGTAATTCACCCCTCCACTTT. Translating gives CASSSDFGNSPLHF.